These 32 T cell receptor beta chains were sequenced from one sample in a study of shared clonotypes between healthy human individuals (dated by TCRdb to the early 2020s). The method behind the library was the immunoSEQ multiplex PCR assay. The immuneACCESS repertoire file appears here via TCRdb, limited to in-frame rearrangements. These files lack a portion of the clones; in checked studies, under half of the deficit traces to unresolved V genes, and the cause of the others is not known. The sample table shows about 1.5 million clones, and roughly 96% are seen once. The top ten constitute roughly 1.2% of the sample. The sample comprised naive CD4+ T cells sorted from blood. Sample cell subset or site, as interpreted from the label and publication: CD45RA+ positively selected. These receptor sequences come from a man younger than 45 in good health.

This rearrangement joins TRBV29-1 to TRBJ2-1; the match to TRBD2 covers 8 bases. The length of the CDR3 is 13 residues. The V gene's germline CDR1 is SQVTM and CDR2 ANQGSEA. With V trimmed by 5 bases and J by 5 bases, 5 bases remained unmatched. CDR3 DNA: TGCAGCGTTATCGGGAGGGTGGACAATGAGCAGTTCTTC. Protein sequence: CSVIGRVDNEQFF.

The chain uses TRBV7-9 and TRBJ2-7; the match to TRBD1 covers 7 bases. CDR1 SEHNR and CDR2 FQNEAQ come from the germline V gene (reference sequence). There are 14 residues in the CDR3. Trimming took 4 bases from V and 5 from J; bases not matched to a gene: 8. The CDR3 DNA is TGTGCCAGCAGCTCCTACAGGGGAGCCGACGAGCAGTACTTC. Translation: CASSSYRGADEQYF.

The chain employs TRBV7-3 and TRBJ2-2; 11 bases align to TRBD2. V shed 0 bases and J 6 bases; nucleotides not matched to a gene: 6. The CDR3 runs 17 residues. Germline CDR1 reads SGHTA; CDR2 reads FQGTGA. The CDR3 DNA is TGTGCCAGCAGCTTAACGCAGCTAGCGGGAGGTTCCGGGGAGCTGTTTTTT. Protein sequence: CASSLTQLAGGSGELFF.

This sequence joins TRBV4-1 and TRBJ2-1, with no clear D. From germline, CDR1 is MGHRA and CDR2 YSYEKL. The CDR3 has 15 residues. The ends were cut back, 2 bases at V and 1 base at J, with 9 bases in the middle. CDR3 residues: CASSQTTGSYNEQFF. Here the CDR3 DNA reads TGCGCCAGCAGCCAAACGACCGGATCCTACAATGAGCAGTTCTTC.

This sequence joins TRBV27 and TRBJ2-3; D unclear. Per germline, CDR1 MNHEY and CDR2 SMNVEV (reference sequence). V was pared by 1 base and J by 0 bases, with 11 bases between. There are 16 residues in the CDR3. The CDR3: CASSLLGGTSTDTQYF. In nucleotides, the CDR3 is TGTGCCAGCAGTTTATTGGGCGGAACTAGCACAGATACGCAGTATTTT.

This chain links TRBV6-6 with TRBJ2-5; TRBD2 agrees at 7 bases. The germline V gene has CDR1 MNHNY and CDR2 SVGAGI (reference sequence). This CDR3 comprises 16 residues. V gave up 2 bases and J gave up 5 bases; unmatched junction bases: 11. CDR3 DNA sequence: TGTGCCAGCAGTTACACCCCTGGGGGGGGTCGGGAGACCCAGTACTTC. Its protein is CASSYTPGGGRETQYF.

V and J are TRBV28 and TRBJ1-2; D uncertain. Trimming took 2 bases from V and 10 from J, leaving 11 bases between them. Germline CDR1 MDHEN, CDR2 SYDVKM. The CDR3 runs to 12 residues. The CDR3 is CASSLSVSVYTF. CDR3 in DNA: TGTGCCAGCAGTTTAAGCGTCTCTGTCTACACCTTC.

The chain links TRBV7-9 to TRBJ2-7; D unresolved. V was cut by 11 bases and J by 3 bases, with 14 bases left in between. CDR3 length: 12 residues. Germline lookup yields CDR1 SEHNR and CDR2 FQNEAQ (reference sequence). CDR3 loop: CACGVGLYEQYF. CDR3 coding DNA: TGTGCCTGCGGAGTCGGTCTCTACGAGCAGTACTTC.

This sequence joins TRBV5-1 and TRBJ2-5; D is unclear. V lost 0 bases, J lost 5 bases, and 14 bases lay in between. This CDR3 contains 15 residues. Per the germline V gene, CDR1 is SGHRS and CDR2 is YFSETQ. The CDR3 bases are TGCGCCAGCAGCTTGGGGTCTGGGTCAAGGGAGACCCAGTACTTC. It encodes CASSLGSGSRETQYF.

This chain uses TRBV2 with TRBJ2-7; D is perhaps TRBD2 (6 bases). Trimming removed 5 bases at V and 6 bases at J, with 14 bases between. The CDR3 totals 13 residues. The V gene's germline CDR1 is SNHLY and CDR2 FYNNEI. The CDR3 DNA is TGTGCCAGCAGTAGGTTACAGGAGGGCGAGCAGTACTTC. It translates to CASSRLQEGEQYF.

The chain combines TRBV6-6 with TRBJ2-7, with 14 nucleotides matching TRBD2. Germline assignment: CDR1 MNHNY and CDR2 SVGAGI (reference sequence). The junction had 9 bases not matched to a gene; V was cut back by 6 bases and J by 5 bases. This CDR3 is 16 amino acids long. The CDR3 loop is CASSLPGLAGVDEQYF. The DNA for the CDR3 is TGTGCCAGCAGCCTCCCGGGACTAGCGGGAGTGGACGAGCAGTACTTC.

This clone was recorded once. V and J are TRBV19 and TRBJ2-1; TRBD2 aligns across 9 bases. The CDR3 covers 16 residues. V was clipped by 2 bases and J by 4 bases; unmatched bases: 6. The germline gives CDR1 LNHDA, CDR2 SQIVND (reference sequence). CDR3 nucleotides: TGTGCCAGTAGTATAATACCTAGCGGGACGTACAATGAGCAGTTCTTC. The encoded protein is CASSIIPSGTYNEQFF.

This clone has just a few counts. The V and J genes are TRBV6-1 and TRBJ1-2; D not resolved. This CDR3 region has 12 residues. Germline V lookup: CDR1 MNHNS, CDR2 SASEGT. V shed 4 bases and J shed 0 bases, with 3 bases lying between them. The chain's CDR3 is CASSASNYGYTF. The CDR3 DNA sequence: TGTGCCAGCAGTGCCTCTAACTATGGCTACACCTTC.

In DNA, the CDR3 is TGTGCCATCAGTGTAGGGGACAGGGGCACTGAAGCTTTCTTT. Its translation: CAISVGDRGTEAFF. V and J are TRBV10-3 and TRBJ1-1, with TRBD1 identical over 10 bases. The V gene end was trimmed by 4 bases and the J gene end by 4 bases; junction bases not matched to a gene: 3. Germline V lookup: CDR1 ENHRY, CDR2 SYGVKD. This CDR3 contains 14 residues.

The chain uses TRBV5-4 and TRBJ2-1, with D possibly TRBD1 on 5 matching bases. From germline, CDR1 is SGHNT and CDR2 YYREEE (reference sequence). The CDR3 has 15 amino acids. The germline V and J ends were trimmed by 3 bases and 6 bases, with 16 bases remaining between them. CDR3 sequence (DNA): TGTGCCAGCAGCTCCCCGCAGACAGTAAGCAATGAGCAGTTCTTC. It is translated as CASSSPQTVSNEQFF.

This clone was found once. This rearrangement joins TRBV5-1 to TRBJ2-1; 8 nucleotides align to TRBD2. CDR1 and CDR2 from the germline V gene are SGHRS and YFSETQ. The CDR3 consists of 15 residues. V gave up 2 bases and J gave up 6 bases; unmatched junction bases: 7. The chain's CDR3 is CASSLLFGLANEQFF. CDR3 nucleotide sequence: TGCGCCAGCAGCTTACTATTCGGACTAGCCAATGAGCAGTTCTTC.

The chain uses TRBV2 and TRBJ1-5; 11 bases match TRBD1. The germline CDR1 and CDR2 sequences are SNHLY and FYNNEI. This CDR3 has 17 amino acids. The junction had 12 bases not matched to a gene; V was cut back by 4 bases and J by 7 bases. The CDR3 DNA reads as TGTGCCAGCAGTGGCCTCACCGGGACAGGGGGTTCCCAGCCCCAGCATTTT. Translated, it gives CASSGLTGTGGSQPQHF.

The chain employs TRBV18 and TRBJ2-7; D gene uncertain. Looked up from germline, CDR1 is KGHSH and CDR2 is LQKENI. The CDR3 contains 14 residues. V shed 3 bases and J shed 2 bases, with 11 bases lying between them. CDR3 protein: CASSPPIFPYEQYF. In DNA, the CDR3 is TGTGCCAGCTCACCTCCGATCTTTCCCTACGAGCAGTACTTC.

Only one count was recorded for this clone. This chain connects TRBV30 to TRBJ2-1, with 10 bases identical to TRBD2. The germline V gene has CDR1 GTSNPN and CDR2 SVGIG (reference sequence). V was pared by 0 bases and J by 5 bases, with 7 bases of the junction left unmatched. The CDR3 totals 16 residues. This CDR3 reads CAWSVQLAGAHNEQFF. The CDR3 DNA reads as TGTGCCTGGAGTGTACAGCTAGCGGGAGCCCACAATGAGCAGTTCTTC.

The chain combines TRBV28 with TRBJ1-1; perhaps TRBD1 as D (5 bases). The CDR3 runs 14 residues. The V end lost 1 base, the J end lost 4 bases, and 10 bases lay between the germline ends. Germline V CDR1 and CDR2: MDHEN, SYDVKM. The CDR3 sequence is CASSLSPGPTEAFF. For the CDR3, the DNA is TGTGCCAGCAGTTTATCTCCAGGGCCCACTGAAGCTTTCTTT. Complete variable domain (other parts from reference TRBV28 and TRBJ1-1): DVKVTQSSRYLVKRTGEKVFLECVQDMDHENMFWYRQDPGLGLRLIYFSYDVKMKEKGDIPEGYSVSREKKERFSLILESASTNQTSMYLCASSLSPGPTEAFFGQGTRLTVV.

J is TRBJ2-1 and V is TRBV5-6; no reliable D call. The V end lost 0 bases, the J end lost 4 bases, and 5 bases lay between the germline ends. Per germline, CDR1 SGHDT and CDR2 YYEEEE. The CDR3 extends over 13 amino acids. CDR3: CASSLDGYNEQFF. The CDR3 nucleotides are TGTGCCAGCAGCTTGGACGGGTACAATGAGCAGTTCTTC.

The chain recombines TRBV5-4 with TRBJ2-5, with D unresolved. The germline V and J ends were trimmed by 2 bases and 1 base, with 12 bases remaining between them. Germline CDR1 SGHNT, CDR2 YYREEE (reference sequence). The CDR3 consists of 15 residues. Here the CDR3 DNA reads TGTGCCAGCAGCTTCGGTGTGGGGTCCCAAGAGACCCAGTACTTC. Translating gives CASSFGVGSQETQYF.

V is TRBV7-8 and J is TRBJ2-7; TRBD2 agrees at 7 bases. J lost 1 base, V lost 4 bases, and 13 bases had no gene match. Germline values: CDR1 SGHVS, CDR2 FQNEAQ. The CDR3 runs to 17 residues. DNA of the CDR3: TGTGCCAGCAGCTCCCGAGTCTTAGCTAGCGGATCCTACGAGCAGTACTTC. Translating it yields CASSSRVLASGSYEQYF.

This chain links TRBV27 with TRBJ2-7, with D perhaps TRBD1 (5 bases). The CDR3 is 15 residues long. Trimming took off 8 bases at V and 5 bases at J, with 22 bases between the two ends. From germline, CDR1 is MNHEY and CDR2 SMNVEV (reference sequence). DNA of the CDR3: TGTGCCAGCCACAACGGTCCAGGGCGATTCCACGAGCAGTACTTC. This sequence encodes CASHNGPGRFHEQYF.

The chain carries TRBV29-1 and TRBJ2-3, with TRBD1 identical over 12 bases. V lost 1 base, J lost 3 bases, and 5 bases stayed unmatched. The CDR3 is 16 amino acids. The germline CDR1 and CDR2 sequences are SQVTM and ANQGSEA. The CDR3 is CSVEGGTGGGTDTQYF. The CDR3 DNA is TGCAGCGTTGAAGGAGGGACAGGGGGCGGGACAGATACGCAGTATTTT.

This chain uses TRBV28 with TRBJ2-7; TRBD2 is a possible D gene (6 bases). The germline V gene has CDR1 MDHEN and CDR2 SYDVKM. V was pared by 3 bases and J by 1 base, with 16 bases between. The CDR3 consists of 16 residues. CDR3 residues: CASSLVGMGRSYEQYF. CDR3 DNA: TGTGCCAGCAGTTTGGTCGGGATGGGGAGGTCCTACGAGCAGTACTTC.

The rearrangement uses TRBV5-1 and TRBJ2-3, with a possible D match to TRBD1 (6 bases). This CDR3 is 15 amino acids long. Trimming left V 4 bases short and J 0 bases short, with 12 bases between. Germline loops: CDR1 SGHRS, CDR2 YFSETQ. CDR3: CASSKGTISTDTQYF. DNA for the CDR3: TGCGCCAGCAGCAAAGGGACAATTAGCACAGATACGCAGTATTTT.

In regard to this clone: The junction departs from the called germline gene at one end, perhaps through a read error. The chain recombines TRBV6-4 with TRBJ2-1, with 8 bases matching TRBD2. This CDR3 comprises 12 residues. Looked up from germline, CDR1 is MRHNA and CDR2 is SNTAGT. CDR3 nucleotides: TGTGCCAGCAGTGACTTAAGCGGGAGCAGACTCTTC. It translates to CASSDLSGSRLF.

The CDR3 here is CASSYSNFPGETQYF. Here the CDR3 DNA reads TGTGCCAGCAGTTACTCGAATTTCCCGGGAGAGACCCAGTACTTC. The chain links TRBV6-5 to TRBJ2-5, with D unresolved. Germline loops: CDR1 MNHEY, CDR2 SVGAGI. CDR3 length: 15 amino acids. The V and J ends lost 0 bases and 4 bases respectively, with 12 bases between them.

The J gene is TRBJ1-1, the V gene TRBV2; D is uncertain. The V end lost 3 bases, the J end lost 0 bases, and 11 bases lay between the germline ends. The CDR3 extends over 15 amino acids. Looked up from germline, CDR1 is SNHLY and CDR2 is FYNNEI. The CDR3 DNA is TGTGCCAGCAGTGAGGAGGGAACCATGAACACTGAAGCTTTCTTT. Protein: CASSEEGTMNTEAFF.

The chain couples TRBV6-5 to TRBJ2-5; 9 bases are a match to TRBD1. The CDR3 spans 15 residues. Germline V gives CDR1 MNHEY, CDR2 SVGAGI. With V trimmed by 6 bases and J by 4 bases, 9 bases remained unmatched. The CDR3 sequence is CASRLWTGVSETQYF. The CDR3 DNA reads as TGTGCCAGCAGGTTATGGACAGGGGTTTCAGAGACCCAGTACTTC.

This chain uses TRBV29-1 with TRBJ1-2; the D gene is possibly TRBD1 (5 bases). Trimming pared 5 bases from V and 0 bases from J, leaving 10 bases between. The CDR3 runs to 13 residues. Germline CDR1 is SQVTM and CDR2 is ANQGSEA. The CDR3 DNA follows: TGCAGCGTTCGGGGAGGGGCTAACTATGGCTACACCTTC. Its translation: CSVRGGANYGYTF.